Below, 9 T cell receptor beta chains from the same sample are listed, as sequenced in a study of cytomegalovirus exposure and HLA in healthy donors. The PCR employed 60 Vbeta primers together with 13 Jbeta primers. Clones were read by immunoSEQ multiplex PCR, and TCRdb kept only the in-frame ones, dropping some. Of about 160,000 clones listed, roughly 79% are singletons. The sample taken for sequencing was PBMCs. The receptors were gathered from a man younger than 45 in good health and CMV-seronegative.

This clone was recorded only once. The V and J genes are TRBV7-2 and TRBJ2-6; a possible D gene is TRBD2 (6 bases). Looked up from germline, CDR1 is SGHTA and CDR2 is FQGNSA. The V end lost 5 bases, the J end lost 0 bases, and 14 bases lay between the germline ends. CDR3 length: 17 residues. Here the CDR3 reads CASSPAGGISGANVLTF. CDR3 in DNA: TGTGCCAGCAGCCCCGCCGGGGGTATCTCTGGGGCCAACGTCCTGACTTTC.

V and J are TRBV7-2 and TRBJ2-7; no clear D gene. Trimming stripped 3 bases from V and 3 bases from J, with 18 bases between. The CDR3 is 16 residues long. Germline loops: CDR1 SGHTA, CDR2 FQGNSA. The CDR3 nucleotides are TGTGCCAGCAGCTTGGGCAGCCCCAAAGTATACTACGAGCAGTACTTC. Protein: CASSLGSPKVYYEQYF.

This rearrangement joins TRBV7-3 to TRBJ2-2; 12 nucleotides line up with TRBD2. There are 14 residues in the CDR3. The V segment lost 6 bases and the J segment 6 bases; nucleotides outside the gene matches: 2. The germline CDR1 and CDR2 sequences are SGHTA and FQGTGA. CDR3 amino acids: CASRGTSGPGELFF. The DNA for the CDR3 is TGTGCCAGCAGAGGGACTAGCGGGCCCGGGGAGCTGTTTTTT.

The DNA of the CDR3 is TGTGCCAGCAGCTTCGGACTAGCGGGAGTGTATTTCTCCTACGAGCAGTACTTC. Amino acid sequence: CASSFGLAGVYFSYEQYF. The V and J genes are TRBV7-3 and TRBJ2-7; TRBD2 aligns across 13 bases. The CDR3 is 18 residues long. CDR1 and CDR2 (germline): SGHTA, FQGTGA. V trimming: 3 bases; J trimming: 0 bases; junction bases outside the gene matches: 8.

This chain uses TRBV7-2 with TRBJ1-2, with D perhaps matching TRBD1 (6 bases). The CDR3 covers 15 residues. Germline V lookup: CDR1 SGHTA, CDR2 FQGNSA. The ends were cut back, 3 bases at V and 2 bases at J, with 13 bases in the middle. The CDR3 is CASSLYLGANYGYTF. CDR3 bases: TGTGCCAGCAGCTTGTATCTGGGGGCGAACTATGGCTACACCTTC.

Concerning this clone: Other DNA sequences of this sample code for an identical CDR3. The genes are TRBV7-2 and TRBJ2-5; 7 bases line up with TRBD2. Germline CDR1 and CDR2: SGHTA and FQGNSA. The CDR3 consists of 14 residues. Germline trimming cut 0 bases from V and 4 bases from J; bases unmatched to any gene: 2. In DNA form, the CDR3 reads TGTGCCAGCAGCTTAGCGGGAGGGCGAGAGACCCAGTACTTC. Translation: CASSLAGGRETQYF.

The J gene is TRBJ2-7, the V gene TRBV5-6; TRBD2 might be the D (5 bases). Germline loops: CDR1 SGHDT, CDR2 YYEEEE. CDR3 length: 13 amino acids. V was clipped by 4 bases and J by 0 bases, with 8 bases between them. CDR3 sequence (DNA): TGTGCCAGCAGCCCGGGAAGCTCCTACGAGCAGTACTTC. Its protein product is CASSPGSSYEQYF.

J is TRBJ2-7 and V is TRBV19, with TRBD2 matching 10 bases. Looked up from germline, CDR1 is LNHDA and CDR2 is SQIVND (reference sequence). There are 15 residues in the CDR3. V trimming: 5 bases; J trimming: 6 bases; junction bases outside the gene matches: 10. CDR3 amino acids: CASSPSLAGVPEQYF. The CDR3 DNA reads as TGTGCCAGTAGTCCATCCCTAGCGGGAGTCCCCGAGCAGTACTTC.

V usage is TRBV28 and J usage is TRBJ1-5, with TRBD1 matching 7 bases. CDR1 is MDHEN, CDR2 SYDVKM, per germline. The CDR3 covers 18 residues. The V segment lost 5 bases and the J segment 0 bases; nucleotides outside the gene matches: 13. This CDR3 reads CASSISGTETYSNQPQHF. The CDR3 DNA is TGTGCCAGCAGTATCTCCGGGACAGAGACATATAGCAATCAGCCCCAGCATTTT.